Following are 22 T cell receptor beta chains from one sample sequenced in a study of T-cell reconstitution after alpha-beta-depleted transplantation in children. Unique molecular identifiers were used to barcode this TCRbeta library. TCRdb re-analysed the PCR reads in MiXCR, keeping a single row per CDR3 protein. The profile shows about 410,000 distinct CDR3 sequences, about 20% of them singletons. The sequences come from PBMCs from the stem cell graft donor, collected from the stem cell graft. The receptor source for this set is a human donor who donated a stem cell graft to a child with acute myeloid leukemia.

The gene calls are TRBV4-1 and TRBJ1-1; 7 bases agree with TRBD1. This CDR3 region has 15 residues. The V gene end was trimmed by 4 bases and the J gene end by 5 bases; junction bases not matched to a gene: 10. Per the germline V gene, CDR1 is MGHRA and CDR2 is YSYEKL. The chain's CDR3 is CASSRTGQDLTEAFF. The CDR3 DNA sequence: TGCGCCAGCAGCCGCACCGGACAGGACTTAACTGAAGCTTTCTTT.

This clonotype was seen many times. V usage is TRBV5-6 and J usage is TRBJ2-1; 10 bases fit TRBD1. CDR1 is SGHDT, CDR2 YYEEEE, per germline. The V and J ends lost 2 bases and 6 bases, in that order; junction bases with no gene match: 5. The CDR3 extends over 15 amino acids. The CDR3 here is CASSLAGQGGNEQFF. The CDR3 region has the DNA TGTGCCAGCAGCTTAGCTGGACAGGGGGGCAATGAGCAGTTCTTC.

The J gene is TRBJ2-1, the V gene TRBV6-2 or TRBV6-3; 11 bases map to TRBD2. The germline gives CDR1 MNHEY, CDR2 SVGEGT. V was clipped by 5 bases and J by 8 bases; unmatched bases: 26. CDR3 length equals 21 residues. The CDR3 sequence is CASSLNKVLAGGLGRIDEQFF. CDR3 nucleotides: TGTGCCAGCAGTCTGAATAAGGTTCTAGCGGGAGGTCTAGGGAGGATCGATGAGCAGTTCTTC.

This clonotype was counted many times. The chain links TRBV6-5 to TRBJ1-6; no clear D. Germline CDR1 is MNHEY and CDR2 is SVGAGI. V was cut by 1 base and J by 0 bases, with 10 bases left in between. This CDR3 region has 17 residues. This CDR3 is CASSYWTPSSYNSPLHF. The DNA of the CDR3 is TGTGCCAGCAGTTACTGGACGCCCAGCTCCTATAATTCACCCCTCCACTTT.

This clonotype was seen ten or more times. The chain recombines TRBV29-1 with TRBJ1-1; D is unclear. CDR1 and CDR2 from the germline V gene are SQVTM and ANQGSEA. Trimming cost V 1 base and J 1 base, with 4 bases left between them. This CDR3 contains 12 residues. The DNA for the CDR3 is TGCAGCGTTGAAGTCCAGAACACTGAAGCTTTCTTT. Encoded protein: CSVEVQNTEAFF.

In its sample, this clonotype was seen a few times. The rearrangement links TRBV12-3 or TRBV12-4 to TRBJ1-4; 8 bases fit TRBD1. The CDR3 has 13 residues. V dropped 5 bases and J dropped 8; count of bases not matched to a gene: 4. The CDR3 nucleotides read TGTGCCAGCAGTCGAGGACAGGGCGAAAAACTGTTTTTT. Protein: CASSRGQGEKLFF.

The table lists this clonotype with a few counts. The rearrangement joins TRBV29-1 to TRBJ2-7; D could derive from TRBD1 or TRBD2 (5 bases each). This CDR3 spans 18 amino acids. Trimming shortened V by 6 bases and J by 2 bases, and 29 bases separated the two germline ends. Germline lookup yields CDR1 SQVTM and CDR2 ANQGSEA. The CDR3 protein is CSVTDILDGAHGPYEQYF. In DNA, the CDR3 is TGCAGCGTGACAGACATTCTTGACGGGGCGCACGGACCCTACGAGCAGTACTTC.

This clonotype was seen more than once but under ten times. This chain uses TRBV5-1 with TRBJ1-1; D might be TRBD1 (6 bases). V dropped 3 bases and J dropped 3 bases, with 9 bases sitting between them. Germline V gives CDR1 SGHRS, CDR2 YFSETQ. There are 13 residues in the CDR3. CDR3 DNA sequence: TGCGCCAGCAGCTGGACAGTGGACACTGAAGCTTTCTTT. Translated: CASSWTVDTEAFF.

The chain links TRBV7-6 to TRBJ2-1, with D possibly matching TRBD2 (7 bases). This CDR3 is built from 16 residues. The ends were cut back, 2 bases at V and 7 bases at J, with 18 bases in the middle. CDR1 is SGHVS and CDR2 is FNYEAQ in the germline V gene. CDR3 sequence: CASSLQGGRGVNEQFF. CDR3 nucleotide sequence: TGTGCCAGCAGCTTACAGGGTGGGAGGGGGGTAAATGAGCAGTTCTTC.

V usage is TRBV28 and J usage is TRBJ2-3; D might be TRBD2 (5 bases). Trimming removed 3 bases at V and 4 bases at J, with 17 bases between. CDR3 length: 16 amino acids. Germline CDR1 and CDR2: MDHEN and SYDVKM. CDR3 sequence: CASSFSGGGQADTQYF. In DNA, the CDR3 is TGTGCCAGCAGTTTCTCCGGCGGCGGGCAGGCAGATACGCAGTATTTT.

CDR3 bases: TGTGCCAGCAGTGTTATTCAGGGTCCTGCAACTAATGAAAAACTGTTTTTT. Protein sequence: CASSVIQGPATNEKLFF. The gene calls are TRBV6-1 and TRBJ1-4; D is possibly TRBD1 (5 bases). CDR3 length equals 17 residues. CDR1 and CDR2 (germline): MNHNS, SASEGT. V gave up 4 bases and J gave up 0 bases, with 15 bases separating them.

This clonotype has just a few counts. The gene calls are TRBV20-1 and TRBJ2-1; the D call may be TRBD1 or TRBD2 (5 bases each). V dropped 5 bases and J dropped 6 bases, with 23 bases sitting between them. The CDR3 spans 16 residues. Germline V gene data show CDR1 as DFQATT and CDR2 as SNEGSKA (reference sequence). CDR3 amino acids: CSAESRDVAPSNEQFF. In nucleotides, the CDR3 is TGCAGTGCTGAGTCCCGGGACGTGGCGCCAAGCAATGAGCAGTTCTTC.

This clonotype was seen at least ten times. In nucleotides, the CDR3 is TGCAGCGTTGATAGGAGCATGAACACTGAAGCTTTCTTT. Its protein product is CSVDRSMNTEAFF. The rearrangement joins TRBV29-1 to TRBJ1-1; D is unclear. CDR3 length: 13 amino acids. V dropped 3 bases and J dropped 0 bases, with 8 bases sitting between them. From germline, CDR1 is SQVTM and CDR2 ANQGSEA.

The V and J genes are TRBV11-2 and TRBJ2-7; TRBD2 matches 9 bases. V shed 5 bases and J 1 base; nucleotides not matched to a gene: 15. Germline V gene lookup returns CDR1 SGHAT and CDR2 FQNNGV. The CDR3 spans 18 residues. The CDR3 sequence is CASSPIWGREGISYEQYF. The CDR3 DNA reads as TGTGCCAGCAGCCCAATTTGGGGGCGGGAGGGAATTTCCTACGAGCAGTACTTC.

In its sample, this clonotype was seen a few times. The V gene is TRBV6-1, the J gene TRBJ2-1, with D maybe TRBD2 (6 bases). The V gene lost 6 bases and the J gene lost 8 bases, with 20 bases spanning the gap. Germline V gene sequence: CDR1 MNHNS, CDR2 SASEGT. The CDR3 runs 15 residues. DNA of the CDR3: TGTGCCAGCAGGGCCGGGACTCCCCTTATATATGAGCAGTTCTTC. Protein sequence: CASRAGTPLIYEQFF.

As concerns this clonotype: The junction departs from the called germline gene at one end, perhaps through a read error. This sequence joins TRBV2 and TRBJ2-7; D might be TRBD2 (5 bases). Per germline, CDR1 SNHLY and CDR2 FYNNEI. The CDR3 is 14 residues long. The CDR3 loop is CASRGGRASFEQYF. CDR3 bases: TGTGCCAGCAGGGGCGGGCGGGCTTCCTTCGAGCAGTACTTC.

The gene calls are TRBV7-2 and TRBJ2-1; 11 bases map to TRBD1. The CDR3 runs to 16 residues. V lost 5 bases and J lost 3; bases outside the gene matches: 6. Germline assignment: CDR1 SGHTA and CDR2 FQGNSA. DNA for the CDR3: TGTGCCAGCAGCGAACGGACAGGGGGCCTCTACAATGAGCAGTTCTTC. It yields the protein CASSERTGGLYNEQFF.

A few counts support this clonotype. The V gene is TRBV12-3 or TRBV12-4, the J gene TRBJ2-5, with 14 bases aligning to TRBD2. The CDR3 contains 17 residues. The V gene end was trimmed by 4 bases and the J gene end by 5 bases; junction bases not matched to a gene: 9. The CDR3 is CASSSSPGLAGAETQYF. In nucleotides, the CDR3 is TGTGCCAGCAGTTCCTCTCCGGGACTAGCGGGAGCGGAGACCCAGTACTTC.

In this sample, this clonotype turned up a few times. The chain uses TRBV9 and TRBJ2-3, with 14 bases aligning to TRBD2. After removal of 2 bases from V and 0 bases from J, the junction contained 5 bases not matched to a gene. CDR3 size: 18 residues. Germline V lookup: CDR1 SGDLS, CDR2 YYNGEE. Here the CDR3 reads CASSVGLAGGTSTDTQYF. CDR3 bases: TGTGCCAGCAGCGTCGGACTAGCGGGAGGTACTAGCACAGATACGCAGTATTTT.

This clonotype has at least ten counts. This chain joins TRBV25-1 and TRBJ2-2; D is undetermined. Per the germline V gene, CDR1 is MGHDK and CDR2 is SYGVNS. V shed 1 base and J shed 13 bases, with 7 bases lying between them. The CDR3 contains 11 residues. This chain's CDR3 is CASSESSWLFF. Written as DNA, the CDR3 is TGTGCCAGCAGTGAATCAAGTTGGCTGTTTTTT.

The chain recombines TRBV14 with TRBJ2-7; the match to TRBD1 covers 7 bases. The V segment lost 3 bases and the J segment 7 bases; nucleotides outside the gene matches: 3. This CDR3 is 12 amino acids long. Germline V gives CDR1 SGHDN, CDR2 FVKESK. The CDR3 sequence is CASSQATGEQYF. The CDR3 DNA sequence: TGTGCCAGCAGCCAGGCGACAGGGGAGCAGTACTTC.

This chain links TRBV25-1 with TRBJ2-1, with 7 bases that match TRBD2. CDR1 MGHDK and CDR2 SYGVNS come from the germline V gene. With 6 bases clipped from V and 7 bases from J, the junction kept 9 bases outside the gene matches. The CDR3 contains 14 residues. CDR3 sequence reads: CASSGGFATNEQFF. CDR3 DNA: TGTGCCAGCAGCGGGGGGTTCGCGACGAATGAGCAGTTCTTC.